The rows below give T cell receptor beta chains drawn from one sample of a study of graft-versus-host responses after intestinal transplantation. These TCRs' antigens remain unknown. The table came from immunoSEQ multiplex PCR; TCRdb's copy has only in-frame clones and leaves some out. The sample records 77,000 or so clones, around 96% being singletons. Sequenced here: unstimulated CD8+ T cells sorted from spleen or lymph node cells, sampled before intestinal transplant. These receptors all come from a human donor who received an intestinal transplant. CDR3s leave out the opening cysteine and the closing phenylalanine or tryptophan.

j_gene	len	v_gene	CDR3aa
TRBJ1-2	10	TRBV6-1	ASSGQEVGYT
TRBJ2-7	12	TRBV12-5	ASGLADPAYEQY
TRBJ2-5	16	TRBV5-6	ASSSGLAGWGKQETQY
TRBJ2-7	14	TRBV4-1	ASSQGQGLAGYEQY
TRBJ2-7	13	TRBV10-3	AISESLRLNYEQY
TRBJ2-1	11	TRBV11-2	ASSLAPGNEQF
TRBJ2-7	13	TRBV27	ASARPRDRVGEQY
TRBJ1-2	12	TRBV5-6	ASSSYGADYGYT
TRBJ2-7	13	TRBV27	ASSFLTGSTYEQY
TRBJ1-5	13	TRBV6-1	ASSEDWSSNQPQH
TRBJ1-1	13	TRBV7-9	ASSPWQGRHTEAF
TRBJ2-2	10	TRBV11-3	ASSLDTGELF
TRBJ2-3	12	TRBV29-1	SVEALLLTDTQY
TRBJ1-1	13	TRBV28	ASSIPGTGFDEAF
TRBJ2-7	11	TRBV4-1	ASSQDYEYEQY
TRBJ1-4	8	TRBV5-1	ASRYEKLF
TRBJ2-3	14	TRBV25-1	ASSEYGGEGTDTQY
TRBJ2-2	12	TRBV6-5	ASTLRQGVEELF
.	10	TRBV11-2	ASSGGDYEQY
TRBJ2-7	14	TRBV27	ASSNDGQGTGYEQY
.	13	TRBV28	ASSLKFLGAYEQY
TRBJ2-7	13	TRBV6-5	ASSVTSGMSYEQY
TRBJ2-1	16	TRBV5-4	ASSNSRTSGSSYNEQF
TRBJ2-1	13	TRBV7-6	ASSLEAGYYNEQF
TRBJ2-7	13	TRBV2	ASSLFRDSSYEQY
TRBJ2-2	13	TRBV11-2	ASSLDPPNTGELF
TRBJ2-7	12	TRBV5-4	ASSLGLKPYEQY
TRBJ2-7	13	TRBV28	ASSHLAGGAYEQY
TRBJ2-3	12	TRBV29-1	SVEDGGSTDTQY
TRBJ1-5	14	TRBV7-2	ASSLFAGLSNQPQH
TRBJ2-3	12	TRBV14	ASSQVQGVDTQY
TRBJ2-3	14	TRBV7-9	ASSPRQGLSTDTQY
TRBJ2-1	14	TRBV4-1	ASSQGPGQGSGEQF
TRBJ1-1	16	TRBV28	ASSFFAGQGVGDTEAF
TRBJ1-5	11	TRBV10-3	ASGRTRNQPQH
TRBJ1-5	16	TRBV5-1	ASSLARGPKPFNQPQH
TRBJ1-2	14	TRBV27	ASSFRDRGLFYGYT